Each of the 12 T cell receptor beta chains below was sequenced from the same sample in a study of blood T cell repertoires in COVID-19. Using immunoSEQ multiplex PCR, the repertoire was profiled, and TCRdb retains in-frame clones only, with some absent. The table lists 100,000 to 120,000 clones, around 80% of them singletons. The sequenced sample was peripheral blood. The receptors stem from a woman at least 80 years old with acute or convalescent COVID-19.

The chain uses TRBV29-1 and TRBJ2-1; TRBD2 is a possible D gene (6 bases). The CDR3 is 16 residues long. V was shortened by 3 bases and J by 0 bases, with 15 bases between the two germline ends. Germline V gene data show CDR1 as SQVTM and CDR2 as ANQGSEA. The CDR3 loop is CSVETGTQSSYNEQFF. In DNA, the CDR3 is TGCAGCGTTGAGACCGGGACTCAAAGCTCCTACAATGAGCAGTTCTTC.

This clone came up a few times. The gene calls are TRBV4-1 and TRBJ2-1; TRBD2 matches 9 bases. The J segment lost 7 bases and the V segment lost 0 bases, leaving 13 bases of the junction unmatched. Germline V CDR1 and CDR2: MGHRA, YSYEKL. The CDR3 spans 18 residues. CDR3 in amino acids: CASSQDSRAGGLGNEQFF. The DNA for the CDR3 is TGCGCCAGCAGCCAAGATTCCAGGGCGGGAGGGTTGGGAAATGAGCAGTTCTTC.

The chain recombines TRBV2 with TRBJ1-4; D gene unclear. Per germline, CDR1 SNHLY and CDR2 FYNNEI. Trimming removed 8 bases at V and 10 bases at J, with 20 bases between. The CDR3 has 14 residues. CDR3 amino acids: CASQPGTRGGKLFF. In DNA form, the CDR3 reads TGTGCCAGCCAGCCGGGCACCCGGGGAGGAAAACTGTTTTTT.

This sequence joins TRBV6-6 and TRBJ2-5; TRBD1 matches 10 bases. CDR3 length equals 14 residues. Germline CDR1 MNHNY, CDR2 SVGAGI (reference sequence). With 5 bases clipped from V and 5 bases from J, the junction kept 5 bases outside the gene matches. In nucleotides, the CDR3 is TGTGCCAGCAGTATGGGACAGGGGCTGGAGACCCAGTACTTC. The encoded protein is CASSMGQGLETQYF.

The chain links TRBV2 to TRBJ1-4; D uncertain. The V end was cut by 7 bases, the J end by 7 bases, with 16 bases between. Germline V gives CDR1 SNHLY, CDR2 FYNNEI. The CDR3 is 14 amino acids. The CDR3 DNA sequence: TGTGCCAGCAAACGGGTCGAGGGAATTGAAAAACTGTTTTTT. This encodes CASKRVEGIEKLFF.

V and J are TRBV10-3 and TRBJ1-1; tentatively, D is TRBD1 (6 bases). Per germline, CDR1 ENHRY and CDR2 SYGVKD. CDR3 length: 11 amino acids. Trimming removed 2 bases at V and 9 bases at J, with 7 bases between. The CDR3 DNA reads TGTGCCATCAGTGAGGGGGACAAAGCTTTCTTT. Its translation: CAISEGDKAFF.

This sequence joins TRBV11-2 and TRBJ2-2, with 8 bases that match TRBD1. This CDR3 contains 16 residues. Germline-derived CDR1 and CDR2 are SGHAT and FQNNGV. J lost 1 base, V lost 1 base, and 2 bases had no gene match. The CDR3 protein is CASSLGGTGNTGELFF. The DNA of the CDR3 is TGTGCCAGCAGCTTAGGCGGGACAGGGAACACCGGGGAGCTGTTTTTT.

This clone was seen just once. The chain couples TRBV18 to TRBJ2-1; tentatively, D is TRBD1 (5 bases). This CDR3 comprises 13 residues. Germline loops: CDR1 KGHSH, CDR2 LQKENI. The germline V and J ends were trimmed by 4 bases and 3 bases, with 7 bases remaining between them. The CDR3 loop reads CASSHDSYNEQFF. DNA for the CDR3: TGTGCCAGCTCACACGACAGCTACAATGAGCAGTTCTTC.

In nucleotides, the CDR3 is TGTGCCAGCAGTGTTCAAGCCCTCGGCTACACCTTC. Its protein product is CASSVQALGYTF. J is TRBJ1-2 and V is TRBV2; D is undetermined. This CDR3 contains 12 residues. Trimming pared 4 bases from V and 8 bases from J, leaving 11 bases between. Germline assignment: CDR1 SNHLY and CDR2 FYNNEI.

The V call is TRBV10-2, the J call TRBJ2-1, with TRBD2 matching over 13 bases. V shed 3 bases and J 10 bases; nucleotides not matched to a gene: 9. Germline assignment: CDR1 WSHSY and CDR2 SAAADI. The CDR3 sequence is 16 residues long. The CDR3 protein is CASSETGTSGVGEQFF. CDR3 bases: TGCGCCAGCAGTGAAACCGGGACTAGCGGGGTCGGAGAGCAGTTCTTC.

The rearrangement uses TRBV10-1 and TRBJ2-5; 13 nucleotides line up with TRBD2. Losses at the gene ends were 4 bases for V and 4 bases for J; bases not matched to a gene: 9. CDR1 WNHNN and CDR2 SYGVQD come from the germline V gene (reference sequence). This CDR3 comprises 17 residues. In DNA form, the CDR3 reads TGCGCCAGCAGTGGAGGACTAGCGGGAGAAGGCGGAGAGACCCAGTACTTC. Amino acid sequence: CASSGGLAGEGGETQYF.

The chain combines TRBV28 with TRBJ1-1, with D tentatively TRBD1 (5 bases). The germline V and J ends were trimmed by 3 bases and 10 bases, with 12 bases remaining between them. This CDR3 is 12 amino acids long. Germline V CDR1 and CDR2: MDHEN, SYDVKM. The CDR3 loop reads CASSFRPTGAFF. The CDR3 DNA is TGTGCCAGCAGTTTTCGACCCACAGGAGCTTTCTTT.